This entry lists 16 T cell receptor beta chains sequenced from one sample in a study of blood T cell repertoires in COVID-19. The assay was immunoSEQ multiplex PCR, and TCRdb's table has in-frame clones only and misses some. The sample has roughly 150,000 clones; approximately 79% are singletons. Sequencing input: peripheral blood. The origin of the receptors is an older woman with COVID-19, enrolled during active disease.

The chain recombines TRBV10-3 with TRBJ1-5, with 9 bases lining up with TRBD1. Germline loops: CDR1 ENHRY, CDR2 SYGVKD. The CDR3 spans 15 residues. J gave up 5 bases and V 7 bases, and 9 bases lay outside the gene matches. The CDR3 region has the DNA TGTGCCATCAAAAAGGACAGGGGTATTGATCAGCCCCAGCATTTT. As protein: CAIKKDRGIDQPQHF.

The chain is built from TRBV15 and TRBJ1-2; a weak D match, TRBD1 (5 bases). The CDR3 runs 14 residues. Germline lookup yields CDR1 LNHNV and CDR2 YYDKDF (reference sequence). V gave up 4 bases and J gave up 0 bases, with 9 bases separating them. CDR3 DNA sequence: TGTGCCACCAGCAAGTTGACAGCTAACTATGGCTACACCTTC. It encodes CATSKLTANYGYTF.

This chain joins TRBV6-4 and TRBJ1-1; 7 nucleotides line up with TRBD1. CDR1 MRHNA and CDR2 SNTAGT come from the germline V gene. The J segment lost 4 bases and the V segment lost 5 bases, leaving 7 bases of the junction unmatched. This CDR3 comprises 14 residues. CDR3 DNA sequence: TGTGCCAGCAGTTTGGACAGGTTGAGCACTGAAGCTTTCTTT. This sequence encodes CASSLDRLSTEAFF.

V gene TRBV4-3 combines with J gene TRBJ2-5, with D perhaps matching TRBD1 (7 bases). Germline CDR1 and CDR2: LGHNA and YSLEER. Trimming took 4 bases from V and 3 from J, leaving 9 bases between them. This CDR3 region has 13 residues. The CDR3 sequence: CASSRGTEETQYF. Written as DNA, the CDR3 is TGCGCCAGCAGCCGCGGGACAGAAGAGACCCAGTACTTC.

CDR3 region: CASRLAGGSSYNEQFF. In DNA, the CDR3 is TGTGCCAGCAGGTTAGCGGGAGGGTCCTCCTACAATGAGCAGTTCTTC. The genes are TRBV28 and TRBJ2-1, with 11 bases aligning to TRBD2. Trimming cost V 6 bases and J 0 bases; bases outside gene matches: 4. From germline, CDR1 is MDHEN and CDR2 SYDVKM. The CDR3 sequence is 16 residues long.

The sample holds many counts of this clone. The chain combines TRBV28 with TRBJ2-4; 8 bases map to TRBD2. The CDR3 has 16 residues. The V gene's germline CDR1 is MDHEN and CDR2 SYDVKM. After removal of 7 bases from V and 0 bases from J, the junction contained 8 bases not matched to a gene. The DNA for the CDR3 is TGTGCCAGCACGGGGGGGGGCACCCTAGCCAAAAACATTCAGTACTTC. Amino acid sequence: CASTGGGTLAKNIQYF.

V is TRBV5-1 and J is TRBJ1-2; 9 nucleotides agree with TRBD1. The CDR3 runs 16 residues. The germline V gene encodes CDR1 SGHRS and CDR2 YFSETQ. V was clipped by 0 bases and J by 0 bases; unmatched bases: 3. CDR3 DNA sequence: TGCGCCAGCAGCTTGGGGGACAGGGTATCTAACTATGGCTACACCTTC. The encoded protein is CASSLGDRVSNYGYTF.

The J gene is TRBJ2-3, the V gene TRBV9; TRBD1 agrees at 7 bases. The CDR3 loop spans 16 amino acids. The junction had 6 bases not matched to a gene; V was cut back by 0 bases and J by 2 bases. Germline V gives CDR1 SGDLS, CDR2 YYNGEE. The CDR3 DNA sequence: TGTGCCAGCAGCGTAGCTTCCGGACAGGTCACAGATACGCAGTATTTT. Protein sequence: CASSVASGQVTDTQYF.

V gene TRBV4-1 combines with J gene TRBJ2-1; D is perhaps TRBD1 (6 bases). This CDR3 contains 16 residues. The germline CDR1 and CDR2 sequences are MGHRA and YSYEKL. Trimming stripped 3 bases from V and 2 bases from J, with 14 bases between. The CDR3: CASSQNTGSTYNEQFF. DNA for the CDR3: TGCGCCAGCAGCCAGAATACAGGGTCCACCTACAATGAGCAGTTCTTC.

V and J are TRBV6-2 or TRBV6-3 and TRBJ2-7, with D unresolved. This CDR3 comprises 15 residues. Germline loops: CDR1 MNHEY, CDR2 SVGEGT. The V and J ends lost 6 bases and 0 bases respectively, with 15 bases between them. The CDR3, as DNA: TGTGCCAGCAGCAACGGCGGCTCGAGCTCCTACGAGCAGTACTTC. Translated: CASSNGGSSSYEQYF.

Ten or more counts support this clone. The V call is TRBV5-1, the J call TRBJ2-2; 13 bases fit TRBD2. Trimming cost V 2 bases and J 5 bases; bases outside gene matches: 3. This CDR3 comprises 16 residues. In germline, CDR1 is SGHRS, CDR2 YFSETQ. The CDR3 here is CASSFGLAGATGELFF. CDR3 DNA: TGCGCCAGCAGCTTTGGACTAGCGGGAGCTACCGGGGAGCTGTTTTTT. The full variable domain, its missing parts supplied by reference TRBV5-1 and TRBJ2-2, is KAGVTQTPRYLIKTRGQQVTLSCSPISGHRSVSWYQQTPGQGLQFLFEYFSETQRNKGNFPGRFSGRQFSNSRSEMNVSTLELGDSALYLCASSFGLAGATGELFFGEGSRLTVL.

The chain links TRBV6-1 to TRBJ1-2; TRBD1 aligns across 7 bases. The CDR3 runs to 15 residues. V gave up 3 bases and J gave up 6 bases; unmatched junction bases: 10. Germline values: CDR1 MNHNS, CDR2 SASEGT. In nucleotides, the CDR3 is TGTGCCAGCAGTGAGTCCGGGACAGCTTTACATGGCTACACCTTC. This codes for CASSESGTALHGYTF.

This clone showed up just a few times. This chain connects TRBV5-1 to TRBJ1-3, with D tentatively TRBD1 (5 bases). CDR1 is SGHRS and CDR2 is YFSETQ in the germline V gene. V dropped 1 base and J dropped 0 bases, with 11 bases sitting between them. The CDR3 spans 16 residues. CDR3 sequence (DNA): TGCGCCAGCAGCTTGCAGGGATTCAGCTCTGGAAACACCATATATTTT. It encodes CASSLQGFSSGNTIYF.

V gene TRBV5-1 combines with J gene TRBJ2-1; 10 bases line up with TRBD2. Trimming at V came to 1 base and at J to 5 bases, leaving 3 bases not matched to a gene. The germline V gene encodes CDR1 SGHRS and CDR2 YFSETQ. The CDR3 is 15 residues long. CDR3 protein: CASSLLLAGDNEQFF. The CDR3 coding sequence is TGCGCCAGCAGCTTGTTGCTAGCGGGAGACAATGAGCAGTTCTTC.

The chain employs TRBV7-6 and TRBJ2-1; 7 nucleotides line up with TRBD1. This CDR3 is 14 amino acids long. Unmatched junction bases numbered 4, after V lost 5 bases and J lost 3 bases. Germline CDR1 and CDR2: SGHVS and FNYEAQ. CDR3 sequence: CASSRQGGYNEQFF. CDR3 nucleotides: TGTGCCAGCAGCCGACAGGGTGGCTACAATGAGCAGTTCTTC.

This chain connects TRBV5-6 to TRBJ1-2, with D unclear. Germline CDR1 reads SGHDT; CDR2 reads YYEEEE. Trimming stripped 6 bases from V and 2 bases from J, with 17 bases between. This CDR3 contains 15 residues. CDR3 bases: TGTGCCAGCACCCCCCTGATGAGGCCCAACTATGGCTACACCTTC. The encoded protein is CASTPLMRPNYGYTF.